Following are 3 T cell receptor beta chains from one sample sequenced in a study of CD8 T cells in ankylosing spondylitis. TCRdb independently ran MiXCR on the 5' RACE reads; one entry per CDR3 protein. Of 180,000 or so distinct CDR3 sequences listed, more than 9% are singletons. The sequencing input was blood, either unsorted or a sorted T cell fraction (not recorded which). The source is a male donor with ankylosing spondylitis or in good health (not recorded which).

In its sample, this clonotype was seen many times. The chain carries TRBV5-1 and TRBJ2-3; D unresolved. The germline V gene encodes CDR1 SGHRS and CDR2 YFSETQ. The CDR3 is 14 residues long. Between the trimmed V and J ends, which lost 0 bases and 0 bases, there was a span of 5 bases. CDR3 residues: CASSLGHSTDTQYF. The CDR3 DNA is TGCGCCAGCAGCTTGGGCCATAGCACAGATACGCAGTATTTT.

The V gene is TRBV6-2 or TRBV6-3, the J gene TRBJ1-3; no clear D gene. Germline-derived CDR1 and CDR2 are MNHEY and SVGEGT. The germline V and J ends were trimmed by 4 bases and 7 bases, with 17 bases remaining between them. This CDR3 is 15 amino acids long. The chain's CDR3 is CASSFSTDIGNTIYF. CDR3 in DNA: TGTGCCAGCAGTTTCTCTACAGACATCGGGAACACCATATATTTT.

This clonotype was picked up a small number of times. The rearrangement links TRBV9 to TRBJ1-4; D is undetermined. The V end was cut by 2 bases, the J end by 1 base, with 6 bases between. This CDR3 has 14 residues. Germline-derived CDR1 and CDR2 are SGDLS and YYNGEE. Here the CDR3 reads CASSVDVTNEKLFF. The CDR3 DNA is TGTGCCAGCAGCGTCGACGTAACTAATGAAAAACTGTTTTTT. Together with reference TRBV9 and TRBJ1-4, the CDR3 gives the full variable domain: DSGVTQTPKHLITATGQRVTLRCSPRSGDLSVYWYQQSLDQGLQFLIQYYNGEERAKGNILERFSAQQFPDLHSELNLSSLELGDSALYFCASSVDVTNEKLFFGSGTQLSVL.